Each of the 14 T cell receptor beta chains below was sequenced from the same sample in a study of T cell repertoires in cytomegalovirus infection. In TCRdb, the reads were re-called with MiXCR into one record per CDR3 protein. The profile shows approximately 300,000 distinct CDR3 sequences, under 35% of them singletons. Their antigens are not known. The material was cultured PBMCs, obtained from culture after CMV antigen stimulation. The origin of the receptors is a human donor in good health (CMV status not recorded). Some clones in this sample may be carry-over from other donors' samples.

In DNA form, the CDR3 reads TGTGCCAGCAGTGGAGGGACTAGCGGGGCTTTCGATACGCAGTATTTT. It encodes CASSGGTSGAFDTQYF. This chain joins TRBV6-1 and TRBJ2-3, with 13 bases fitting TRBD2. Looked up from germline, CDR1 is MNHNS and CDR2 is SASEGT. The V gene end was trimmed by 4 bases and the J gene end by 6 bases; junction bases not matched to a gene: 7. CDR3 size: 16 residues.

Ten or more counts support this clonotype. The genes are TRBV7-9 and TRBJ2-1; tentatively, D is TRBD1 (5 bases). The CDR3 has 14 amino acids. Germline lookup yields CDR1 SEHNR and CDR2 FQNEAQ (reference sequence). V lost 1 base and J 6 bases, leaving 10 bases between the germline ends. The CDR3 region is CASSLGGTANEQFF. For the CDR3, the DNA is TGTGCCAGCAGCTTAGGGGGCACGGCCAATGAGCAGTTCTTC.

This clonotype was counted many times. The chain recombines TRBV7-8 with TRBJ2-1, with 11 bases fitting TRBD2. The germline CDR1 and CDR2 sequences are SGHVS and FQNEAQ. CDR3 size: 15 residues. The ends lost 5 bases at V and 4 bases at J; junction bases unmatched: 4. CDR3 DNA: TGTGCCAGCAGCGTAACTAGCGGGAGATACAATGAGCAGTTCTTC. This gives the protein CASSVTSGRYNEQFF.

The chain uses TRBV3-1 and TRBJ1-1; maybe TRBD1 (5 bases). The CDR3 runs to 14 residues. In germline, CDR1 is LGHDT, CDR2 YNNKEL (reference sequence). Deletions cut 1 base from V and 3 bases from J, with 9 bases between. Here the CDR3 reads CASSQVEGYTEAFF. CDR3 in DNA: TGTGCCAGCAGCCAAGTGGAGGGGTACACTGAAGCTTTCTTT.

The CDR3 DNA is TGCAGTGCCTTACCTCCGGACAGGGATTACTACGAGCAGTACTTC. Translating gives CSALPPDRDYYEQYF. This sequence joins TRBV20-1 and TRBJ2-7, with 8 positions matching TRBD1. CDR3 length equals 15 residues. Losses at the gene ends were 6 bases for V and 3 bases for J; bases not matched to a gene: 13. In germline, CDR1 is DFQATT, CDR2 SNEGSKA (reference sequence).

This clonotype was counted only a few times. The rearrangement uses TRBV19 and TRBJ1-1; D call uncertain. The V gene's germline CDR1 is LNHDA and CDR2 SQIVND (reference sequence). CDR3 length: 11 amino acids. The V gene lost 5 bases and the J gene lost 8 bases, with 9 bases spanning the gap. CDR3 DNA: TGTGCCAGTAGTGGCGTCGCGGAAGCTTTCTTT. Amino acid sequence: CASSGVAEAFF.

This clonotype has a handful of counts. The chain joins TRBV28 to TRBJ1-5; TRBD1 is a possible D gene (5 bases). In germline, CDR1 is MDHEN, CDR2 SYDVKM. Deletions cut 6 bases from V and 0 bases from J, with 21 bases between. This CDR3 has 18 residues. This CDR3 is CASSPREMTDYSNQPQHF. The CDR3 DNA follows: TGTGCCAGCAGCCCTCGAGAAATGACAGACTATAGCAATCAGCCCCAGCATTTT.

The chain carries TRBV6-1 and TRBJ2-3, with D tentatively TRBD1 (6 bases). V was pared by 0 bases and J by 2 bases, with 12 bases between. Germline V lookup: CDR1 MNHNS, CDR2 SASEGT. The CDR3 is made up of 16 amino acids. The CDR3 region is CASSEAGRGATDTQYF. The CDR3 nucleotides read TGTGCCAGCAGTGAAGCTGGCAGGGGTGCCACAGATACGCAGTATTTT.

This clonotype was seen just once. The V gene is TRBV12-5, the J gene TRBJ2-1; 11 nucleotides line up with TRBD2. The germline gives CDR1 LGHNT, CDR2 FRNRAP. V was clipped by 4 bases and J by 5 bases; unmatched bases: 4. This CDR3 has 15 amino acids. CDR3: CASGSGLAGDNEQFF. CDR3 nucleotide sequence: TGTGCTAGTGGTTCCGGACTAGCGGGTGACAATGAGCAGTTCTTC.

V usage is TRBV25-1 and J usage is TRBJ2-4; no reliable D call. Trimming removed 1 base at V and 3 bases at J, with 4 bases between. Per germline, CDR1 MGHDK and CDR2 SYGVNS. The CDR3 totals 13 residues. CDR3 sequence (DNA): TGTGCCAGCAGTGAATCCGGCAAAAACATTCAGTACTTC. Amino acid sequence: CASSESGKNIQYF.

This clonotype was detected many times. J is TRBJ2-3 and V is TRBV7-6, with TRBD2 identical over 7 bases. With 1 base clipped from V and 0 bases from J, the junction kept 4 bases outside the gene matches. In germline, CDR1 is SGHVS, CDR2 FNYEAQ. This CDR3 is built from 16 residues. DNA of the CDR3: TGTGCCAGCAGCTTAGGGCGCGGGGGAAGCACAGATACGCAGTATTTT. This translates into CASSLGRGGSTDTQYF.

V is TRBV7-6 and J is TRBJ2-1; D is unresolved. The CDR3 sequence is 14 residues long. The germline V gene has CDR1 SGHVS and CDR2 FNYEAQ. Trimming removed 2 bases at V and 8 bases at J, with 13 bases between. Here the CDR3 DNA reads TGTGCCAGCAGCTTAAGGCCCGAGATGGATGAGCAGTTCTTC. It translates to CASSLRPEMDEQFF. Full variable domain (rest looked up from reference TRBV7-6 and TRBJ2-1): GAGVSQSPRYKVTKRGQDVALRCDPISGHVSLYWYRQALGQGPEFLTYFNYEAQQDKSGLPNDRFSAERPEGSISTLTIQRTEQRDSAMYRCASSLRPEMDEQFFGPGTRLTVL.

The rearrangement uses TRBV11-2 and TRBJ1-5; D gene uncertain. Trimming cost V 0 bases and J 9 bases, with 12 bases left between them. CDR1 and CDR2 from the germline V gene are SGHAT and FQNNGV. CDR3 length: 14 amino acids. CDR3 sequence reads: CASSLDILDTPQHF. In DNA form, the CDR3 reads TGTGCCAGCAGCTTAGACATATTGGATACGCCCCAGCATTTT.

CDR3 residues: CASSEVGANGELFF. The CDR3 DNA follows: TGTGCCAGCAGTGAAGTCGGGGCTAACGGGGAGCTGTTTTTT. The chain links TRBV6-1 to TRBJ2-2; D tentatively reads TRBD1 or TRBD2 (5 bases each). Germline V gene sequence: CDR1 MNHNS, CDR2 SASEGT. V shed 1 base and J shed 7 bases, with 10 bases lying between them. The CDR3 loop spans 14 amino acids.